The subject of this entry is one T cell receptor beta chain. Germline CDR1 and CDR2: LGHNA and YNFKEQ. V lost 3 bases and J lost 1; bases outside the gene matches: 3. The CDR3 has 16 amino acids. The primer mix had 60 Vbeta and 13 Jbeta primers. Method: immunoSEQ multiplex PCR; TCRdb's copy keeps in-frame clones and lacks some. The sample has 100,000 to 150,000 clones. The data belong to a study of cytomegalovirus exposure and HLA in healthy donors. This chain links TRBV4-2 with TRBJ2-2; TRBD1 matches at 9 bases. This TCR derives from a man younger than 35 in good health and CMV-seronegative. The sample comprised PBMCs. The CDR3 nucleotides read TGTGCCAGCAGCCATGCGGGACAGGGGAACACCGGGGAGCTGTTTTTT. Amino acids: CASSHAGQGNTGELFF.